The present TCR beta chain was sequenced within a study of cytomegalovirus exposure and HLA in healthy donors. CDR1 SGHAT and CDR2 FQNNGV come from the germline V gene. V dropped 2 bases and J dropped 1; count of bases not matched to a gene: 8. This CDR3 comprises 18 residues. PCR amplification relied on 60 Vbeta primers (plus 13 Jbeta primers). Method: immunoSEQ multiplex PCR; TCRdb's copy keeps in-frame clones and lacks some. The sample includes about 120,000 clones, 55% to 75% of them seen just once. Specimen: PBMCs. This chain joins TRBV11-2 and TRBJ2-6; the match to TRBD1 covers 7 bases. The receptor's source is a woman aged 40 to 50 in good health and CMV-seropositive. The CDR3 DNA reads as TGTGCCAGCAGCTTAAGGGCAGGGGGTGGGTCTGGGGCCAACGTCCTGACTTTC. Its protein is CASSLRAGGGSGANVLTF.